This T cell receptor (beta chain) is drawn from a study of control samples from healthy donors and cancer patients. Generated by immunoSEQ multiplex PCR, the TCRdb table keeps only in-frame clones and is missing some. The table records 100,000 to 150,000 clones, over 80% of them present only once. CDR1 is SNHLY and CDR2 is FYNNEI in the germline V gene. There are 11 residues in the CDR3. Trimming cost V 3 bases and J 8 bases, with 7 bases left between them. Sequenced material: blood. V is TRBV2 and J is TRBJ1-2; a possible D gene is TRBD1 (6 bases). This sequence was found in a woman in her forties or fifties in good health. The DNA for the CDR3 is TGTGCCAGCAGTGACAGGGGCGGCTACACCTTC. Residues: CASSDRGGYTF.